The 7 T cell receptor beta chains presented below share a single source sample, sequenced in a study of blood T cell repertoires in COVID-19. Assay: immunoSEQ multiplex PCR; the TCRdb copy retains only in-frame clones and omits some. Here the sample spans a few hundred thousand clones, nearly 90% being singletons. Source material: peripheral blood. These receptors originate from a human donor in a cohort sampled during active COVID-19.

The V and J genes are TRBV2 and TRBJ1-2; maybe TRBD1 (6 bases). The CDR3 consists of 13 residues. Germline lookup yields CDR1 SNHLY and CDR2 FYNNEI. V was trimmed by 8 bases and J by 10 bases, leaving 20 bases between them. In DNA, the CDR3 is TGTGCCAGCGTGCTACCCTTGGGGGGGGCCTACACCTTC. It specifies CASVLPLGGAYTF.

The chain carries TRBV21-1 and TRBJ2-6; the table gives TRBD1 as D, unverified against the DNA. TRBV21-1 is designated a pseudogene. This CDR3 contains 17 residues. The CDR3 sequence is CASSEHGRDSGANVLTF. In nucleotides, the CDR3 is TGTGCCAGCAGCGAACACGGCAGGGATTCTGGGGCCAACGTCCTGACTTTC.

This clone was counted a single time. This rearrangement joins TRBV27 to TRBJ1-5; D gene uncertain. The germline CDR1 and CDR2 sequences are MNHEY and SMNVEV (reference sequence). The V end was cut by 5 bases, the J end by 9 bases, with 8 bases between. This CDR3 comprises 11 residues. Here the CDR3 DNA reads TGTGCCAGCAGTCTCTCAGGGCCCCAGCATTTT. Its protein product is CASSLSGPQHF.

V usage is TRBV7-8 and J usage is TRBJ1-1; weak D call: TRBD1 (6 bases). CDR3 length equals 13 residues. The germline V gene encodes CDR1 SGHVS and CDR2 FQNEAQ. Trimming left V 1 base short and J 5 bases short, with 8 bases between. The CDR3 bases are TGTGCCAGCAGCTTAGACAGGGCAACTGAAGCTTTCTTT. Its protein is CASSLDRATEAFF.

This sequence joins TRBV18 and TRBJ2-7, with 13 bases that match TRBD2. The CDR3 has 18 residues. Germline V gene data show CDR1 as KGHSH and CDR2 as LQKENI. V lost 1 base and J lost 2; bases outside the gene matches: 8. The CDR3 bases are TGTGCCAGCTCACCACTAACTAGCGGGAGGGTTGGAACCTACGAGCAGTACTTC. The encoded protein is CASSPLTSGRVGTYEQYF.

V usage is TRBV19 and J usage is TRBJ1-5; D remains unclear. Germline lookup yields CDR1 LNHDA and CDR2 SQIVND (reference sequence). This CDR3 has 14 amino acids. With 2 bases removed from V and 3 bases from J, the gap between germline ends came to 8 bases. In DNA form, the CDR3 reads TGTGCCAGTAGTATATTCGGGGTCAATCAGCCCCAGCATTTT. It is translated as CASSIFGVNQPQHF.

The J gene is TRBJ1-1, the V gene TRBV7-2; 7 bases agree with TRBD1. The V segment lost 5 bases and the J segment 4 bases; nucleotides outside the gene matches: 4. The CDR3 covers 13 residues. Germline CDR1 SGHTA, CDR2 FQGNSA. The CDR3 DNA reads TGTGCCAGCAGCCTAGGGACAGCCACTGAAGCTTTCTTT. This encodes CASSLGTATEAFF.